This passage covers 30 T cell receptor beta chains from one sample sequenced in a study of beta chain features in type 1 diabetes (dated by TCRdb to between 2017 and 2018). Libraries came from the immunoSEQ multiplex PCR assay. The entire isolated RNA was reverse transcribed using the High Capacity cDNA Reverse Transcription Kit, and thus expressed TCRB transcripts were sequenced. TCRdb carries this immuneACCESS record with in-frame sequences only. Its versions omit some clonotypes, under half of them owing to an unresolved V gene in the studies checked, with the rest unexplained. This sample comprises roughly 400,000 clones, 11% to 15% of them detected only once. Approximately 0.035% of the sample comes from the top ten. The specimen was naive CD4+ T cells from blood. The cell subset or site label for this specimen denotes: true naive CD4+ T cells. These TCRs come from a man aged 25 to 40 in good health.

V gene TRBV19 combines with J gene TRBJ2-7; D possibly corresponds to TRBD1 (5 bases). Germline V gene sequence: CDR1 LNHDA, CDR2 SQIVND (reference sequence). This CDR3 region has 16 residues. Trimming shortened V by 3 bases and J by 2 bases, and 17 bases separated the two germline ends. This chain's CDR3 is CASSMQGTSVAYEQYF. The DNA for the CDR3 is TGTGCCAGTAGTATGCAGGGTACGTCCGTCGCCTACGAGCAGTACTTC.

V and J are TRBV5-4 and TRBJ2-3; D possibly matches TRBD1 or TRBD2 (7 bases each). Trimming left V 4 bases short and J 1 base short, with 13 bases between. This CDR3 has 15 residues. Germline V gives CDR1 SGHNT, CDR2 YYREEE (reference sequence). The CDR3 coding sequence is TGTGCCAGCAGCCGCAGCGGGACAGGCACAGATACGCAGTATTTT. This sequence encodes CASSRSGTGTDTQYF.

This clone was seen a handful of times. The CDR3 here is CASSPSAEETQYF. CDR3 DNA: TGTGCCAGCAGCCCCTCGGCCGAAGAGACCCAGTACTTC. This chain links TRBV5-6 with TRBJ2-5; D gene ambiguous. V gave up 4 bases and J gave up 3 bases, with 10 bases separating them. The V gene's germline CDR1 is SGHDT and CDR2 YYEEEE. There are 13 residues in the CDR3. Full variable domain (remainder filled in from reference TRBV5-6 and TRBJ2-5): DAGVTQSPTHLIKTRGQQVTLRCSPKSGHDTVSWYQQALGQGPQFIFQYYEEEERQRGNFPDRFSGHQFPNYSSELNVNALLLGDSALYLCASSPSAEETQYFGPGTRLLVL.

The CDR3 DNA reads as TGTGCCAGCAGCTCCCTGGGGGCAGTGGGAGCTTTCTTT. Protein sequence: CASSSLGAVGAFF. The V and J genes are TRBV9 and TRBJ1-1, with D perhaps TRBD1 (6 bases). CDR1 is SGDLS, CDR2 YYNGEE, per germline. V was trimmed by 4 bases and J by 10 bases, leaving 17 bases between them. There are 13 residues in the CDR3.

This chain links TRBV4-1 with TRBJ2-5; TRBD2 matches 10 bases. The CDR3 has 19 amino acids. J lost 2 bases, V lost 5 bases, and 17 bases had no gene match. The V gene's germline CDR1 is MGHRA and CDR2 YSYEKL. In nucleotides, the CDR3 is TGCGCCAGCAGCGCCCCCCTAGGTAGCGGGGGGCCCCAACAAGAGACCCAGTACTTC. The encoded protein is CASSAPLGSGGPQQETQYF.

This clone has just a few counts. This rearrangement joins TRBV29-1 to TRBJ1-2; 7 bases align to TRBD1. Per germline, CDR1 SQVTM and CDR2 ANQGSEA. Trimming removed 6 bases from V and 0 bases from J; junction bases left unmatched: 7. The CDR3 length is 14 residues. DNA for the CDR3: TGCAGCGTCATACAGGGGAAAGCTAACTATGGCTACACCTTC. This translates into CSVIQGKANYGYTF.

The CDR3 here is CASSLRGNTGELFF. The CDR3, as DNA: TGCGCCAGCAGCTTGAGAGGAAACACCGGGGAGCTGTTTTTT. This chain joins TRBV5-1 and TRBJ2-2; D unresolved. The length of the CDR3 is 14 residues. Germline CDR1 SGHRS, CDR2 YFSETQ. The V and J ends lost 1 base and 2 bases respectively, with 6 bases between them.

The chain combines TRBV7-2 with TRBJ2-3; D possibly corresponds to TRBD2 (5 bases). V was clipped by 1 base and J by 2 bases, with 10 bases between them. Per germline, CDR1 SGHTA and CDR2 FQGNSA. The CDR3 extends over 15 amino acids. The chain's CDR3 is CASSLVGGPTDTQYF. CDR3 DNA sequence: TGTGCCAGCAGCTTAGTTGGCGGGCCCACAGATACGCAGTATTTT.

Comments on this clone: The identical CDR3 is also encoded by other nucleotide sequences in the sample. V and J are TRBV5-1 and TRBJ1-2; 8 bases agree with TRBD1. Germline values: CDR1 SGHRS, CDR2 YFSETQ. J lost 5 bases, V lost 10 bases, and 16 bases had no gene match. CDR3 length equals 15 residues. Written as DNA, the CDR3 is TGCGCCTCCGTGCTGTCGCCCGGACAGGGATATGGCTACACCTTC. This sequence encodes CASVLSPGQGYGYTF.

The rearrangement joins TRBV5-4 to TRBJ2-5, with 7 bases lining up with TRBD2. The germline gives CDR1 SGHNT, CDR2 YYREEE (reference sequence). This CDR3 is built from 14 residues. V was clipped by 3 bases and J by 5 bases; unmatched bases: 7. In nucleotides, the CDR3 is TGTGCCAGCAGCTGGGCTAGCGGAGGGGAGACCCAGTACTTC. This codes for CASSWASGGETQYF.

This clone was counted at least ten times. V and J are TRBV14 and TRBJ2-3; D uncertain. The germline V and J ends were trimmed by 0 bases and 0 bases, with 7 bases remaining between them. CDR1 and CDR2 from the germline V gene are SGHDN and FVKESK. The CDR3 is made up of 15 amino acids. The CDR3 here is CASSQDWQSTDTQYF. The DNA for the CDR3 is TGTGCCAGCAGCCAAGATTGGCAGAGCACAGATACGCAGTATTTT.

The gene calls are TRBV7-2 and TRBJ2-3, with D unclear. Trimming pared 3 bases from V and 4 bases from J, leaving 8 bases between. The germline V gene encodes CDR1 SGHTA and CDR2 FQGNSA. This CDR3 is built from 13 residues. The CDR3 DNA reads as TGTGCCAGCAGCTTTAGGACGGCAGATACGCAGTATTTT. Its translation: CASSFRTADTQYF.

This clone was observed a few times. This CDR3 reads CASSLGRRGLGNEQFF. The DNA of the CDR3 is TGTGCCAGCAGCTTAGGTAGACGCGGCCTGGGGAATGAGCAGTTCTTC. V usage is TRBV7-8 and J usage is TRBJ2-1; D not certain. CDR3 length: 16 residues. Germline V gene lookup returns CDR1 SGHVS and CDR2 FQNEAQ. With 1 base removed from V and 7 bases from J, the gap between germline ends came to 17 bases. The whole variable domain, remainder taken from reference TRBV7-8 and TRBJ2-1, is GAGVSQSPRYKVAKRGQDVALRCDPISGHVSLFWYQQALGQGPEFLTYFQNEAQLDKSGLPSDRFFAERPEGSVSTLKIQRTQQEDSAVYLCASSLGRRGLGNEQFFGPGTRLTVL.

The chain is built from TRBV5-6 and TRBJ2-5; D may correspond to TRBD1 or TRBD2 (7 bases each). Trimming pared 4 bases from V and 3 bases from J, leaving 16 bases between. Germline CDR1 is SGHDT and CDR2 is YYEEEE. The CDR3 is 15 amino acids. CDR3 amino acids: CASSPAGTAKETQYF. The CDR3 DNA is TGTGCCAGCAGCCCAGCGGGGACAGCTAAAGAGACCCAGTACTTC.

The chain joins TRBV2 to TRBJ1-2; D may be TRBD1 (6 bases). V was cut by 4 bases and J by 4 bases, with 16 bases left in between. Germline V lookup: CDR1 SNHLY, CDR2 FYNNEI. The length of the CDR3 is 15 residues. CDR3 sequence reads: CASSAGTIGSYGYTF. In DNA, the CDR3 is TGTGCCAGCAGTGCCGGGACAATTGGAAGCTATGGCTACACCTTC. The full variable domain, in which reference TRBV2 and TRBJ1-2 provide the parts outside the CDR3, is EPEVTQTPSHQVTQMGQEVILRCVPISNHLYFYWYRQILGQKVEFLVSFYNNEISEKSEIFDDQFSVERPDGSNFTLKIRSTKLEDSAMYFCASSAGTIGSYGYTFGSGTRLTVV.

The chain links TRBV2 to TRBJ2-4; D is perhaps TRBD1 (7 bases). The length of the CDR3 is 19 residues. Trimming took 5 bases from V and 8 from J, leaving 31 bases between them. Germline V lookup: CDR1 SNHLY, CDR2 FYNNEI. This CDR3 is CASSRDSPTFSTRGDIQYF. CDR3 coding DNA: TGTGCCAGCAGTCGGGACAGTCCCACCTTCTCGACGAGGGGGGACATTCAGTACTTC.

This chain links TRBV7-2 with TRBJ2-1; no firm D call. The CDR3 runs to 14 residues. V gave up 5 bases and J gave up 2 bases, with 10 bases separating them. Germline-derived CDR1 and CDR2 are SGHTA and FQGNSA. The CDR3 DNA reads as TGTGCCAGCAGCAAAGAGGTGGCCTACAATGAGCAGTTCTTC. Protein: CASSKEVAYNEQFF.

This clone was counted a few times. The chain has TRBV7-9 and TRBJ1-6; 7 bases match TRBD1. Germline values: CDR1 SEHNR, CDR2 FQNEAQ (reference sequence). V was pared by 5 bases and J by 12 bases, with 10 bases of the junction left unmatched. The CDR3 sequence is 14 residues long. CDR3 bases: TGTGCCAGCAGCCCTCGGACAGGTTGGAAACCCCTCCACTTT. Translation: CASSPRTGWKPLHF.

This clone was counted between two and nine times. The J gene is TRBJ2-5, the V gene TRBV7-9; 9 bases agree with TRBD2. The germline CDR1 and CDR2 sequences are SEHNR and FQNEAQ (reference sequence). The CDR3 has 15 residues. V gave up 4 bases and J gave up 1 base; unmatched junction bases: 4. In DNA, the CDR3 is TGTGCCAGCAGCTGGGCTAGCGGGGTCCAAGAGACCCAGTACTTC. This translates into CASSWASGVQETQYF. The whole variable domain, remainder taken from reference TRBV7-9 and TRBJ2-5, is DTGVSQNPRHKITKRGQNVTFRCDPISEHNRLYWYRQTLGQGPEFLTYFQNEAQLEKSRLLSDRFSAERPKGSFSTLEIQRTEQGDSAMYLCASSWASGVQETQYFGPGTRLLVL.

This clone was seen a few times. The genes are TRBV5-4 and TRBJ2-7; possibly TRBD1 or TRBD2 for D (7 bases each). V lost 6 bases to trimming and J lost 2 bases, with 18 bases between them. The CDR3 is 15 residues long. CDR1 and CDR2 (germline): SGHNT, YYREEE (reference sequence). CDR3 residues: CASKGGRQGAYEQYF. DNA of the CDR3: TGTGCCAGCAAGGGGGGGCGACAGGGTGCCTACGAGCAGTACTTC.

This chain joins TRBV29-1 and TRBJ1-1; no clear D. The CDR3 sequence is 13 residues long. V lost 4 bases and J 0 bases, leaving 9 bases between the germline ends. From germline, CDR1 is SQVTM and CDR2 ANQGSEA. CDR3 amino acids: CSVGRTVNTEAFF. In DNA, the CDR3 is TGCAGCGTTGGACGTACAGTGAACACTGAAGCTTTCTTT.

The chain combines TRBV25-1 with TRBJ2-3; D gene ambiguous. The CDR3 sequence is 15 residues long. V was shortened by 3 bases and J by 1 base, with 11 bases between the two germline ends. In germline, CDR1 is MGHDK, CDR2 SYGVNS. The CDR3 DNA sequence: TGTGCCAGCAGTGAGGTAGCTTCTCGCACAGATACGCAGTATTTT. Translation gives CASSEVASRTDTQYF.

This chain links TRBV4-3 with TRBJ1-6; TRBD1 matches at 11 bases. The V gene's germline CDR1 is LGHNA and CDR2 YSLEER. V shed 5 bases, J shed 9 bases, and the junction held 3 bases outside the gene matches. This CDR3 is 14 amino acids long. DNA of the CDR3: TGCGCCAGCAGCTTGGACAGGGGGCCTTCACCCCTCCACTTT. Translating gives CASSLDRGPSPLHF.

The chain links TRBV18 to TRBJ1-5, with D perhaps TRBD1 (6 bases). This CDR3 spans 16 amino acids. Germline V gene data show CDR1 as KGHSH and CDR2 as LQKENI. V was cut by 2 bases and J by 1 base, with 12 bases left in between. CDR3 sequence: CASSPTGPGSNQPQHF. The CDR3 DNA follows: TGTGCCAGCTCACCAACAGGGCCCGGGAGCAATCAGCCCCAGCATTTT.

Remarks on this clone: Other DNA variants within this sample encode the same CDR3. The rearrangement uses TRBV25-1 and TRBJ1-1, with D maybe TRBD1 (6 bases). The CDR3 length is 12 residues. V lost 6 bases and J lost 2, with 7 bases in between. CDR1 is MGHDK, CDR2 SYGVNS, per germline. In nucleotides, the CDR3 is TGTGCCAGCAGACAGGGAAACACTGAAGCTTTCTTT. Its translation is CASRQGNTEAFF. The entire variable domain, with the rest obtained from reference TRBV25-1 and TRBJ1-1, is as follows: EADIYQTPRYLVIGTGKKITLECSQTMGHDKMYWYQQDPGMELHLIHYSYGVNSTEKGDLSSESTVSRIRTEHFPLTLESARPSHTSQYLCASRQGNTEAFFGQGTRLTVV.

This clone was recorded a few times. CDR3 residues: CASSQLPLHRQFTYEQYV. In DNA, the CDR3 is TGCGCCAGCAGTCAGCTCCCCCTTCACAGGCAATTCACCTACGAGCAGTACGTC. This sequence joins TRBV23-1 and TRBJ2-7; D perhaps matches TRBD1 (5 bases). TRBV23-1 is an ORF, and what it does is uncertain. The CDR3 sequence is 18 residues long. The germline V and J ends were trimmed by 3 bases and 2 bases, with 23 bases remaining between them.

This clone has more than one count but fewer than ten. The chain has TRBV9 and TRBJ2-1; D tentatively reads TRBD1 or TRBD2 (5 bases each). V was pared by 3 bases and J by 1 base, with 8 bases between. CDR3 size: 14 residues. The germline V gene has CDR1 SGDLS and CDR2 YYNGEE. CDR3 DNA: TGTGCCAGCAGCGGGGGCGGGTCCTACAATGAGCAGTTCTTC. It specifies CASSGGGSYNEQFF. The full variable domain, with the rest looked up from reference TRBV9 and TRBJ2-1, is DSGVTQTPKHLITATGQRVTLRCSPRSGDLSVYWYQQSLDQGLQFLIQYYNGEERAKGNILERFSAQQFPDLHSELNLSSLELGDSALYFCASSGGGSYNEQFFGPGTRLTVL.

About this clone: The junction departs from germline at one end; a sequencing error may be responsible. In DNA form, the CDR3 reads TGTGCCAGCAGTGCCCCTACTTGGGGGACAGGAGCCTACGAGCAGTACTTC. The encoded protein is CASSAPTWGTGAYEQYF. This chain connects TRBV10-3 to TRBJ2-7; 8 nucleotides line up with TRBD1. The CDR3 consists of 17 residues. Germline lookup yields CDR1 ENHRY and CDR2 SYGVKD.

This clone was observed a handful of times. This rearrangement joins TRBV7-2 to TRBJ1-3; no clear D gene. The ends were cut back, 5 bases at V and 0 bases at J, with 5 bases in the middle. From germline, CDR1 is SGHTA and CDR2 FQGNSA. The CDR3 length is 13 residues. The DNA of the CDR3 is TGTGCCAGCAGCCCCAACTCTGGAAACACCATATATTTT. It is translated as CASSPNSGNTIYF.

This clone was seen more than once but under ten times. This CDR3 reads CASSSRMSGKARETQYF. The CDR3 nucleotides read TGCGCCAGCAGCTCCAGGATGAGCGGGAAGGCAAGAGAGACCCAGTACTTC. This chain links TRBV5-1 with TRBJ2-5; 7 nucleotides align to TRBD2. Germline-derived CDR1 and CDR2 are SGHRS and YFSETQ. V was pared by 3 bases and J by 4 bases, with 15 bases of the junction left unmatched. This CDR3 is built from 17 residues.